This is a list of T cell receptor beta chains from one sample in a study of T cell responses to AZD1222 COVID-19 vaccine. Only in-frame clones appear in the TCRdb table, and some are missing; sequencing was by immunoSEQ multiplex PCR. The table records more than 95,000 clones, roughly 89% of them present only once. Sequenced material: peripheral blood, taken on day 0 of MenACWY control vaccination. The receptors shown here come from an adult in good health. Each CDR3 is given with its conserved first and last residue. The order of the fields is J gene, V gene, clone size, D gene, CDR3 DNA, CDR3 protein. A D gene is named only where the DNA matches it firmly. Not all rows give a size; the values are once, few, many and, for expanded clones, a class.

j_gene: TRBJ1-1
v_gene: TRBV10-1
abundance: NA
d_gene: NA
CDR3nt: TGCGCCAGCAGTGAGGGTGGCGTGAACACTGAAGCTTTCTTT
CDR3aa: CASSEGGVNTEAFF

j_gene: TRBJ2-7
v_gene: TRBV30
abundance: NA
d_gene: TRBD2
CDR3nt: TGTGCCTGGACCCTGTTGCCCCTCGGGGGACTAGCGGGATACTACGAGCAGTACTTC
CDR3aa: CAWTLLPLGGLAGYYEQYF

j_gene: TRBJ2-7
v_gene: TRBV7-8
abundance: NA
d_gene: NA
CDR3nt: TGTGCCAGCAGCTTCGGAGGGCAAGTTTTTGGGAACGAGCAGTACTTC
CDR3aa: CASSFGGQVFGNEQYF

j_gene: TRBJ2-3
v_gene: TRBV18
abundance: NA
d_gene: NA
CDR3nt: TGTGCCAGCTCCCCCAGCACAGATACGCAGTATTTT
CDR3aa: CASSPSTDTQYF

j_gene: TRBJ2-1
v_gene: TRBV12-3/TRBV12-4
abundance: NA
d_gene: NA
CDR3nt: TGTGCCAGCAGCCAGTATGGCAATGAGCAGTTCTTC
CDR3aa: CASSQYGNEQFF

j_gene: TRBJ2-3
v_gene: TRBV19
abundance: NA
d_gene: NA
CDR3nt: TGTGCCAGTACCCAAAGGGGGGGGATCCCAGATACGCAGTATTTT
CDR3aa: CASTQRGGIPDTQYF

j_gene: TRBJ2-3
v_gene: TRBV18
abundance: NA
d_gene: NA
CDR3nt: TGTGCCAGCTCACCAAACTCCCGGGCTCGGGGCACAGATACGCAGTATTTT
CDR3aa: CASSPNSRARGTDTQYF

j_gene: TRBJ1-2
v_gene: TRBV4-2
abundance: NA
d_gene: NA
CDR3nt: TGTGCCAGCAGCCAAGTAACGGACAACAACTATGGCTACACCTTC
CDR3aa: CASSQVTDNNYGYTF

j_gene: TRBJ1-5
v_gene: TRBV6-5
abundance: NA
d_gene: NA
CDR3nt: TGTGCCAGCAGTTCTGGGGGGACCCAGCATTTT
CDR3aa: CASSSGGTQHF

j_gene: TRBJ1-6
v_gene: TRBV2
abundance: few
d_gene: NA
CDR3nt: TGTGCCAGCAGTTTCGACAGTAGCTCCTATAATTCACCCCTCCACTTT
CDR3aa: CASSFDSSSYNSPLHF

j_gene: TRBJ2-1
v_gene: TRBV18
abundance: NA
d_gene: TRBD1
CDR3nt: TGTGCCAGCTCACCACGGGACAGTTACAATGAGCAGTTCTTC
CDR3aa: CASSPRDSYNEQFF

j_gene: TRBJ2-3
v_gene: TRBV5-1
abundance: NA
d_gene: TRBD2
CDR3nt: TGCGCCAGCAGCTTGGCCGGGGGACTAGTAACAGATACGCAGTATTTT
CDR3aa: CASSLAGGLVTDTQYF

j_gene: TRBJ2-5
v_gene: TRBV10-3
abundance: NA
d_gene: TRBD2
CDR3nt: TGTGCCATCAGTGAGCCGGGACTAGGGGAGACCCAGTACTTC
CDR3aa: CAISEPGLGETQYF

j_gene: TRBJ1-5
v_gene: TRBV6-5
abundance: once
d_gene: NA
CDR3nt: TGTGCCAGCAGCCTTGCGGTCGGCAATCAGCCCCAGCATTTT
CDR3aa: CASSLAVGNQPQHF

j_gene: TRBJ1-6
v_gene: TRBV7-3
abundance: NA
d_gene: TRBD1
CDR3nt: TGTGCCAGCAGCTTAACGGGCCCCGCAGGGGGCGGGGGTTCACCCCTCCACTTT
CDR3aa: CASSLTGPAGGGGSPLHF

j_gene: TRBJ2-2
v_gene: TRBV9
abundance: once
d_gene: NA
CDR3nt: TGTGCCAGCAGCTTTATGTTACAGGGGAACACCGGGGAGCTGTTTTTT
CDR3aa: CASSFMLQGNTGELFF

j_gene: TRBJ2-5
v_gene: TRBV3-1/TRBV3-2
abundance: once
d_gene: NA
CDR3nt: TGTGCCAGCAGCCGAGGGTCGAGTTACCAAGAGACCCAGTACTTC
CDR3aa: CASSRGSSYQETQYF

j_gene: TRBJ2-1
v_gene: TRBV6-5
abundance: NA
d_gene: NA
CDR3nt: TGTGCCAGCAGACCAGGGGGGTACAATGAGCAGTTCTTC
CDR3aa: CASRPGGYNEQFF